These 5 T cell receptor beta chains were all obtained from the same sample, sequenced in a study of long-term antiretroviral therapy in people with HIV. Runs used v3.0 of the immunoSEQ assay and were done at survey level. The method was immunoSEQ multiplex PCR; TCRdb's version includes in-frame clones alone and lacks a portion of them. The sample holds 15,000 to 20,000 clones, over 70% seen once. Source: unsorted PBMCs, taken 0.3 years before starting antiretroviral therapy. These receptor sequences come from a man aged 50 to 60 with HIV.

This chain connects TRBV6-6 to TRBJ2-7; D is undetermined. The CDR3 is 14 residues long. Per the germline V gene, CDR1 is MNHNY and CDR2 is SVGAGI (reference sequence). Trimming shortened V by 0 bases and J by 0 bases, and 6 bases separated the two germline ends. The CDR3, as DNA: TGTGCCAGCAGTTACTCTGACGACTCCTACGAGCAGTACTTC. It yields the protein CASSYSDDSYEQYF.

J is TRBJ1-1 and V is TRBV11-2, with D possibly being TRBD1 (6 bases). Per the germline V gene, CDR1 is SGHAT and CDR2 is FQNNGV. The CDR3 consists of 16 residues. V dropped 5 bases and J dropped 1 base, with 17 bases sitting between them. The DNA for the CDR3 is TGTGCCAGCAGCGATCGAAACGGACAGCGGAACACTGAAGCTTTCTTT. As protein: CASSDRNGQRNTEAFF. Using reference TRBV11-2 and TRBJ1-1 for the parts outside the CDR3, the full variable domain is EAGVAQSPRYKIIEKRQSVAFWCNPISGHATLYWYQQILGQGPKLLIQFQNNGVVDDSQLPKDRFSAERLKGVDSTLKIQPAKLEDSAVYLCASSDRNGQRNTEAFFGQGTRLTVV.

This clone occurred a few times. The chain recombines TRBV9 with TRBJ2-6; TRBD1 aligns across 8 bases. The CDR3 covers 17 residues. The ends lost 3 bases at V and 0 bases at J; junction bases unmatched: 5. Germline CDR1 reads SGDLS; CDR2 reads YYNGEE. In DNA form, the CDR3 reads TGTGCCAGCAGCGAATCACAGGGGGGCTCTGGGGCCAACGTCCTGACTTTC. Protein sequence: CASSESQGGSGANVLTF.

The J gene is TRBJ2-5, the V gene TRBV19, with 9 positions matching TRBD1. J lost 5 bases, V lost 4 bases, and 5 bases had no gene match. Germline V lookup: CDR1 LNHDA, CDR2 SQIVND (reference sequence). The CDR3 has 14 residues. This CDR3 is CASSTGTGMETQYF. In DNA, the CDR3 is TGTGCCAGTAGTACCGGGACAGGGATGGAGACCCAGTACTTC.

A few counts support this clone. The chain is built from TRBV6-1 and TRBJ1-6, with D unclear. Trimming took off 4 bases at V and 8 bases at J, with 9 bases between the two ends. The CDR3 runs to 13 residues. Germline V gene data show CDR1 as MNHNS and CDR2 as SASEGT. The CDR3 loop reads CASSALEYSPLHF. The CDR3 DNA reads TGTGCCAGCAGTGCGTTGGAGTATTCACCCCTCCACTTT.